This T cell receptor beta chain comes out of a study of technical replicates of blood from a handful of donors. Clones were read by immunoSEQ multiplex PCR, and TCRdb kept only the in-frame ones, dropping some. The top ten clones hold roughly 0.26% of a sample with some 70,000 clones, 95% to 97% of them seen once. The CDR3 contains 13 residues. CDR1 LNHDA and CDR2 SQIVND come from the germline V gene (reference sequence). V was cut by 4 bases and J by 5 bases, with 11 bases left in between. Sequencing was done on a sample of T cells isolated from PBMCs. The origin of this receptor is a human donor in good health. The rearrangement joins TRBV19 to TRBJ1-2; unclear D gene. CDR3 DNA sequence: TGTGCCAGTAGTAGACATTCCGCTTATGGCTACACCTTC. Amino acids: CASSRHSAYGYTF.